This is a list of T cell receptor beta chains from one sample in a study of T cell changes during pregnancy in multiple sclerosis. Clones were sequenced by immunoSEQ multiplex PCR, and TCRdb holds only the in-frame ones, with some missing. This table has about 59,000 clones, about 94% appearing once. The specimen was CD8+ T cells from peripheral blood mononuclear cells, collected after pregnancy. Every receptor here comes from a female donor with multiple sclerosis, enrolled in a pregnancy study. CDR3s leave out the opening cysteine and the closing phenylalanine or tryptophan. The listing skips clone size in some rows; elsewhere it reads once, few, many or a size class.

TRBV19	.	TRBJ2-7	ASGESSYEQY
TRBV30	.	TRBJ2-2	ACPGLAGELRIGELF
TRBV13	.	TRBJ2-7	ASSLPGQGSYEQY
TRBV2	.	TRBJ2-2	ASSEAGLGDKDLF
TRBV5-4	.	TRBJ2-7	ASSSAYEQY
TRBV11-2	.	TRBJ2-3	ASSLGLGLDTDTQY
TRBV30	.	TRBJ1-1	AWGHGTGDLNTEAF
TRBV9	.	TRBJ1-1	ASSGNGGTEAF
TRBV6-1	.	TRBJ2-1	ASSEETSGYNEQF
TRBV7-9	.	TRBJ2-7	ASSLGQNEQY
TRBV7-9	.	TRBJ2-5	ASSPTRGSLQETQY
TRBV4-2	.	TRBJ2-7	ASSHRTSGSYEQY
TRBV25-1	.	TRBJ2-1	ASSASSYNEQF
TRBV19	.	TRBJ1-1	ASSEGLNTEAF
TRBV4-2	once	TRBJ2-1	ASSQASESPYNEQF
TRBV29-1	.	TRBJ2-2	SVSSGYTGELF
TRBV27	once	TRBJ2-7	ASSLAGGAVEQY
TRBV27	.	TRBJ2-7	ASSPGGTPTRKY
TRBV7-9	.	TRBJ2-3	ASSSVSGTSTDTQY
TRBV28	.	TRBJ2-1	ASSLFTSGLNEQF
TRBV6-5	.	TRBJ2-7	ASSYGQGTEQY
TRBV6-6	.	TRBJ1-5	ASSPGGGNQPQH
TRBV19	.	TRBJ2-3	ASSGRVRGDTQY
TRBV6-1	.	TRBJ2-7	ASRITGYEQY
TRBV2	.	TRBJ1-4	ASSGTGADEKLF
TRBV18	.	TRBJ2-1	ASSPRSGGEGTDRMSEQF
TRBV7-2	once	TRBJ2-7	ASSTSSYEQY
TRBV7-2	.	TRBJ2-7	ASSSRVPHEQY
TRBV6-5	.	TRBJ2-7	ASSLGDSSNYEQY
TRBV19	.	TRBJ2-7	ASSHAGSNEQY
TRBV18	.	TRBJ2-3	ASSPFTGGSTDTQY
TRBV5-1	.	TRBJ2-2	ASSLPGLAGGDTGELF
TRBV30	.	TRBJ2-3	AWSVRLAGVTDTQY